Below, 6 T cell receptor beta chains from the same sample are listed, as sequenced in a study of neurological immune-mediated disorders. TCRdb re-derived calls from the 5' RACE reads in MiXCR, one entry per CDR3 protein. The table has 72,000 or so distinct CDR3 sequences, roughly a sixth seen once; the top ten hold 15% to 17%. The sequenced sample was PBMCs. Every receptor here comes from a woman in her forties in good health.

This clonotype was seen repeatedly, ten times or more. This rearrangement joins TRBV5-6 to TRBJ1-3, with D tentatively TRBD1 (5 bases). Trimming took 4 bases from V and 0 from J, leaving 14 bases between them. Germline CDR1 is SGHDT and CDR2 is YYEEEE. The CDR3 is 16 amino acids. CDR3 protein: CASSTFRTISGNTIYF. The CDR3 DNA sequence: TGTGCCAGCAGCACCTTTCGGACAATCTCTGGAAACACCATATATTTT.

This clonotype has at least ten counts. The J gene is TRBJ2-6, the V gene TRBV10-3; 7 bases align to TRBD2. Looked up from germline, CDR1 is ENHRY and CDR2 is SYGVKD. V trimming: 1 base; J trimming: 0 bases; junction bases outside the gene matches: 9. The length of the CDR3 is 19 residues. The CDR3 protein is CAISEYRLAADSGANVLTF. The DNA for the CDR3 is TGTGCCATCAGTGAGTATCGGCTAGCGGCGGACTCTGGGGCCAACGTCCTGACTTTC.

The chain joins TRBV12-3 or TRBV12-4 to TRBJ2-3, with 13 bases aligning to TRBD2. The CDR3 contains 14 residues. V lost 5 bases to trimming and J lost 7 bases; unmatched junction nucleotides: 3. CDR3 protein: CASSRLAGGYTQYF. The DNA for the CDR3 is TGTGCCAGCAGTAGACTAGCGGGGGGATATACGCAGTATTTT.

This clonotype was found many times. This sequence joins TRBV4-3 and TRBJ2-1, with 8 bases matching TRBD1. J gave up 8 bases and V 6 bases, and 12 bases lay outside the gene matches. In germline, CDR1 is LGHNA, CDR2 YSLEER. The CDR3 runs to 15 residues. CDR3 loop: CASRPAAGGLDEQFF. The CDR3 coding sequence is TGCGCCAGCAGGCCCGCGGCAGGGGGCTTAGATGAGCAGTTCTTC.

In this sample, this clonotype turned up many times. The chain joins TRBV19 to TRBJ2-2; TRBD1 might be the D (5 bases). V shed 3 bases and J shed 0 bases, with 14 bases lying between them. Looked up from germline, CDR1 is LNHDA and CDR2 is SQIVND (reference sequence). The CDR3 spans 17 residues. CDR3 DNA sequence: TGTGCCAGTAGTATTTCGCGGACAATGACGAACACCGGGGAGCTGTTTTTT. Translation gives CASSISRTMTNTGELFF. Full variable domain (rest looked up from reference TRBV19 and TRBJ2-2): DGGITQSPKYLFRKEGQNVTLSCEQNLNHDAMYWYRQDPGQGLRLIYYSQIVNDFQKGDIAEGYSVSREKKESFPLTVTSAQKNPTAFYLCASSISRTMTNTGELFFGEGSRLTVL.

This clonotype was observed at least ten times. CDR3: CASSLGQGIEQYF. The CDR3 region has the DNA TGTGCCAGCAGCTTAGGACAGGGGATCGAGCAGTACTTC. This sequence joins TRBV7-8 and TRBJ2-7, with 8 bases aligning to TRBD1. Germline V gives CDR1 SGHVS, CDR2 FQNEAQ. The CDR3 runs 13 residues. Trimming at V came to 1 base and at J to 6 bases, leaving 2 bases not matched to a gene.